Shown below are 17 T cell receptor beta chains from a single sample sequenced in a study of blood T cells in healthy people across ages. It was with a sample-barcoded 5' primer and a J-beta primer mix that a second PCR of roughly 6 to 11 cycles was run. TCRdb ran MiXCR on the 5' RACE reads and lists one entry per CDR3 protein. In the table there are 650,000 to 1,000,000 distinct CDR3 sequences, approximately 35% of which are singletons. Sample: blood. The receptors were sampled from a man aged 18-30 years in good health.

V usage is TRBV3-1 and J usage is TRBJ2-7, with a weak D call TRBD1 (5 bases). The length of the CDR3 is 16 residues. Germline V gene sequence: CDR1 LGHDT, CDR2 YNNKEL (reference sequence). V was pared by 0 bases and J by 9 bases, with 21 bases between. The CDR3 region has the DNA TGTGCCAGCAGCCAAGATAGGACACTCGGAGTAACTATGCAGTACTTC. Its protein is CASSQDRTLGVTMQYF.

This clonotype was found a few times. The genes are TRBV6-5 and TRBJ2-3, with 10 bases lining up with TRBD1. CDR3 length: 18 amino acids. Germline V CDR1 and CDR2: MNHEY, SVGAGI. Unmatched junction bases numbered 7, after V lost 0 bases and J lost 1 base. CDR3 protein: CASSYSTGTGARTDTQYF. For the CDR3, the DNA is TGTGCCAGCAGTTACTCTACTGGGACAGGGGCCCGCACAGATACGCAGTATTTT.

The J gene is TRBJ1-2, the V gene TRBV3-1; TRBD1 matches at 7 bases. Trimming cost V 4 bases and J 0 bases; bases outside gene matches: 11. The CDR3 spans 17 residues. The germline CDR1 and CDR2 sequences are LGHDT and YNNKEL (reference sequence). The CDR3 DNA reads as TGTGCCAGCAGCCCCCTATTGGGGGGGACAGCTAACTATGGCTACACCTTC. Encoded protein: CASSPLLGGTANYGYTF.

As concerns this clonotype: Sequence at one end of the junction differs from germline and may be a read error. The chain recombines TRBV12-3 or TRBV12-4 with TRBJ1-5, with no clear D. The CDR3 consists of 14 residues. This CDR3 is CASGREYSSQPQHF. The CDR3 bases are TGTGCCAGCGGTCGGGAGTATAGCAGTCAGCCCCAGCATTTT.

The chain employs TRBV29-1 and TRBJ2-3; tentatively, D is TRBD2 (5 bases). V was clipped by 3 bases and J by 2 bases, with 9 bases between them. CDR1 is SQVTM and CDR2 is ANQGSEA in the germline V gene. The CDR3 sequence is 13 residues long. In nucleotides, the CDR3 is TGCAGCGTTGACGAGACTAACACAGATACGCAGTATTTT. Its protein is CSVDETNTDTQYF.

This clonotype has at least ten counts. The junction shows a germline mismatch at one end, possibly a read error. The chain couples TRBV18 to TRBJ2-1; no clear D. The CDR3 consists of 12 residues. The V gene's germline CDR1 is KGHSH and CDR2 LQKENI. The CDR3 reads CASSAPRNEQFF. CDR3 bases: TGTGCCAGCTCAGCACCAAGGAATGAGCAGTTCTTC.

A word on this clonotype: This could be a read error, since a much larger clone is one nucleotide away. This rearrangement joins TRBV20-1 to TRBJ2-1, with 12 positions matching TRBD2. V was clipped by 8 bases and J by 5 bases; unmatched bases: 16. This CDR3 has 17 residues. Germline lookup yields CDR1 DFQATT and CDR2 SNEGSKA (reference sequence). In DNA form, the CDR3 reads TGCAGTACTCTACTAGCGGGGGGTCCCCTGAGTAACAATGAGCAGTTCTTC. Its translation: CSTLLAGGPLSNNEQFF.

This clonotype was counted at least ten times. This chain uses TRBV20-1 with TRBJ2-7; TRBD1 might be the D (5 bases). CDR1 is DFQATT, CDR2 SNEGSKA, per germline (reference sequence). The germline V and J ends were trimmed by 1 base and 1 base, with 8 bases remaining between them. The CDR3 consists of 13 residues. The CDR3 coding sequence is TGCAGTGCTAGAGGGGGCATTTCCTACGAGCAGTACTTC. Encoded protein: CSARGGISYEQYF.

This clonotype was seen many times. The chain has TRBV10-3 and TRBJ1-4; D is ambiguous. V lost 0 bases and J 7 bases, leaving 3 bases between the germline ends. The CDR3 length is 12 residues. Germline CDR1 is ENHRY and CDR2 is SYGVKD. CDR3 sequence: CAISESGEKLFF. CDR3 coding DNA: TGTGCCATCAGTGAGTCGGGTGAAAAACTGTTTTTT.

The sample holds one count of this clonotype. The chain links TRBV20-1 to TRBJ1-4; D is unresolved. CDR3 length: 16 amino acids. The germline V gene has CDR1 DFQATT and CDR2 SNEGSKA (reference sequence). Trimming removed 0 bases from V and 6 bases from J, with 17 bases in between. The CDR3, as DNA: TGCAGTGCTAGAGAGATTCCGGGCACAAAAGATGAAAAACTGTTTTTT. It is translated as CSAREIPGTKDEKLFF.

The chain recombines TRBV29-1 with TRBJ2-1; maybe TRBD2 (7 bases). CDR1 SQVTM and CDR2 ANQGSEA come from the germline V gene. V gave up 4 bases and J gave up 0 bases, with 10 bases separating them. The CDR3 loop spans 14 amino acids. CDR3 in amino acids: CSVAGGSSYNEQFF. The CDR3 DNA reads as TGCAGCGTTGCGGGGGGCAGCTCCTACAATGAGCAGTTCTTC.

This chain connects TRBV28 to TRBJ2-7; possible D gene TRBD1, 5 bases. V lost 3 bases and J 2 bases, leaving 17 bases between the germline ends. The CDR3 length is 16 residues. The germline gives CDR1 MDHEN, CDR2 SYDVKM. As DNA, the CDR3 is TGTGCCAGCAGTTTTAATCAGGGCTTTCTAGCCTACGAGCAGTACTTC. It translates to CASSFNQGFLAYEQYF.

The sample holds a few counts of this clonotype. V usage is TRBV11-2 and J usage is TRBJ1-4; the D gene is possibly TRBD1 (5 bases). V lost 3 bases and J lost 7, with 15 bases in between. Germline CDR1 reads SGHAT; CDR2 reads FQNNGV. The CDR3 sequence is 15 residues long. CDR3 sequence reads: CASSLSRAASEKLFF. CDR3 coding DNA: TGTGCCAGCAGCTTGAGCAGGGCCGCCTCTGAAAAACTGTTTTTT.

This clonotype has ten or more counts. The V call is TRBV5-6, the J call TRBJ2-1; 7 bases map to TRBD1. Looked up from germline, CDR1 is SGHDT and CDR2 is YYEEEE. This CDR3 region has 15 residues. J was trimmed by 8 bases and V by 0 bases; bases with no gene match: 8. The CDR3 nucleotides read TGTGCCAGCAGCTTGGAGCCCAACAGGGGCTATGAGCAGTTCTTC. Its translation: CASSLEPNRGYEQFF.

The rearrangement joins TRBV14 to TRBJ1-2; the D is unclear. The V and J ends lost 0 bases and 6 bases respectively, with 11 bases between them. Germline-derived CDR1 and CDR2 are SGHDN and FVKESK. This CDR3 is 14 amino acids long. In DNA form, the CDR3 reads TGTGCCAGCAGCCAAGATCGCAGGCCGGATGGCTACACCTTC. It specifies CASSQDRRPDGYTF.

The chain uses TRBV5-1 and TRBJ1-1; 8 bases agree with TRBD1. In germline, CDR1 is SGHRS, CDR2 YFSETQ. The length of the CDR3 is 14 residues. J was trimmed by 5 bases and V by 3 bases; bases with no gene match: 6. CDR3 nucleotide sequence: TGCGCCAGCAGCTCGGGAACAGGGGGAACTGAAGCTTTCTTT. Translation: CASSSGTGGTEAFF.

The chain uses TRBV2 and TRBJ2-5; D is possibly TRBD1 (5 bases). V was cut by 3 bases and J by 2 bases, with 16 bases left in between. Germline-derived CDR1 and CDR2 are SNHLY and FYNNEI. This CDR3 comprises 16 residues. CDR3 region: CASSESTRQTQETQYF. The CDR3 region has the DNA TGTGCCAGCAGTGAGTCCACGAGACAGACACAAGAGACCCAGTACTTC.